One and the same sample provided the 16 T cell receptor beta chains below, sequenced in a study of shared clonotypes between healthy human individuals (dated by TCRdb to about 2020). The library relied on the immunoSEQ multiplex PCR assay. As stored in TCRdb, this immuneACCESS dataset retains in-frame rearrangements with V and J assigned. A fraction of the clones does not appear; measured against another copy, unresolved V genes explain less than half of the discrepancy, and the remainder lacks a known reason. Across this sample there are roughly 2.6 million clones, with just over 90% seen only once. Around 0.15% of the sample belongs to the ten largest clones. Sequencing was done on a sample of naive CD4+ T cells sorted from blood. The sample's cell subset or site label is to be understood as: CD45RA+ positively selected. Source of these receptors: a man between 18 and 29 years old in good health.

This rearrangement joins TRBV28 to TRBJ1-1; weak D call: TRBD1 (5 bases). Germline assignment: CDR1 MDHEN and CDR2 SYDVKM. Between the trimmed V and J ends, which lost 2 bases and 6 bases, there was a span of 7 bases. The CDR3 totals 12 residues. CDR3 protein: CASSLKGAEAFF. CDR3 DNA sequence: TGTGCCAGCAGTTTAAAAGGGGCTGAAGCTTTCTTT.

V usage is TRBV19 and J usage is TRBJ1-5; D perhaps matches TRBD1 (6 bases). Between the trimmed V and J ends, which lost 2 bases and 5 bases, there was a span of 19 bases. The V gene's germline CDR1 is LNHDA and CDR2 SQIVND (reference sequence). CDR3 length equals 17 residues. CDR3 bases: TGTGCCAGTAGTATATTTTACGGCAGGGGATGGGATCAGCCCCAGCATTTT. Protein sequence: CASSIFYGRGWDQPQHF.

This clone was detected once. CDR3 region: CASSTTTSGTYEQYF. In DNA form, the CDR3 reads TGCGCCAGCAGCACCACGACTAGCGGAACCTACGAGCAGTACTTC. The chain couples TRBV5-1 to TRBJ2-7, with 9 nucleotides matching TRBD2. This CDR3 region has 15 residues. CDR1 and CDR2 from the germline V gene are SGHRS and YFSETQ. V gave up 4 bases and J gave up 2 bases; unmatched junction bases: 7.

The gene calls are TRBV5-4 and TRBJ2-1, with D possibly matching TRBD2 (6 bases). Germline values: CDR1 SGHNT, CDR2 YYREEE (reference sequence). The CDR3 sequence is 13 residues long. Trimming removed 3 bases from V and 6 bases from J, with 10 bases in between. CDR3 in amino acids: CASSWTTRNEQFF. The DNA for the CDR3 is TGTGCCAGCAGCTGGACTACCCGCAATGAGCAGTTCTTC.

This chain connects TRBV6-5 to TRBJ2-5; possibly TRBD1 or TRBD2 for D (5 bases each). With 0 bases removed from V and 11 bases from J, the gap between germline ends came to 16 bases. There are 14 residues in the CDR3. The germline V gene encodes CDR1 MNHEY and CDR2 SVGAGI. The CDR3 loop is CASSYSMSVREQYF. The CDR3 DNA reads as TGTGCCAGCAGTTACTCGATGTCCGTCAGGGAGCAGTACTTC.

The chain joins TRBV4-1 to TRBJ2-6; D gene uncertain. Germline V lookup: CDR1 MGHRA, CDR2 YSYEKL. V lost 0 bases and J 3 bases, leaving 9 bases between the germline ends. The length of the CDR3 is 16 residues. The DNA of the CDR3 is TGCGCCAGCAGCCAAGAGATACGAGGTGGGGCCAACGTCCTGACTTTC. This translates into CASSQEIRGGANVLTF.

DNA of the CDR3: TGTGCCTGGAGTATGAGCAAAAACATTCAGTACTTC. Amino acids: CAWSMSKNIQYF. The J gene is TRBJ2-4, the V gene TRBV30, with D uncertain. V lost 2 bases to trimming and J lost 3 bases, with 5 bases between them. The V gene's germline CDR1 is GTSNPN and CDR2 SVGIG (reference sequence). This CDR3 comprises 12 residues.

Concerning this clone itself: Other nucleotide sequences from this sample produce the same CDR3. V usage is TRBV19 and J usage is TRBJ2-3; D possibly corresponds to TRBD1 (6 bases). Per the germline V gene, CDR1 is LNHDA and CDR2 is SQIVND (reference sequence). The CDR3 is 13 amino acids. With 2 bases removed from V and 3 bases from J, the gap between germline ends came to 6 bases. The CDR3 sequence is CASSIQGTDTQYF. CDR3 DNA: TGTGCCAGTAGTATACAGGGGACAGATACGCAGTATTTT.

V and J are TRBV29-1 and TRBJ1-2; D is possibly TRBD1 (6 bases). CDR1 SQVTM and CDR2 ANQGSEA come from the germline V gene. The CDR3 totals 14 residues. V lost 0 bases to trimming and J lost 5 bases, with 13 bases between them. The chain's CDR3 is CSVEETPGEYGYTF. CDR3 DNA sequence: TGCAGCGTTGAAGAAACCCCAGGGGAGTATGGCTACACCTTC.

The gene calls are TRBV5-4 and TRBJ2-3, with D unclear. From germline, CDR1 is SGHNT and CDR2 YYREEE (reference sequence). The CDR3 has 14 residues. The V and J ends lost 2 bases and 4 bases respectively, with 11 bases between them. CDR3 bases: TGTGCCAGCAGCTTAAATCCAGCATCAGATACGCAGTATTTT. It encodes CASSLNPASDTQYF.

The genes are TRBV6-6 and TRBJ1-2; D perhaps matches TRBD1 (5 bases). The V end lost 7 bases, the J end lost 8 bases, and 17 bases lay between the germline ends. Germline assignment: CDR1 MNHNY and CDR2 SVGAGI (reference sequence). The CDR3 loop spans 13 amino acids. The CDR3 loop is CASKGGDRVGYTF. The DNA for the CDR3 is TGTGCCAGCAAGGGAGGGGACCGGGTGGGCTACACCTTC.

The chain employs TRBV11-2 and TRBJ1-1; 7 bases fit TRBD1. With 5 bases clipped from V and 3 bases from J, the junction kept 9 bases outside the gene matches. CDR1 is SGHAT, CDR2 FQNNGV, per germline. This CDR3 region has 15 residues. The CDR3 loop is CASSTYRGEDTEAFF. As DNA, the CDR3 is TGTGCCAGCAGCACCTACAGGGGAGAGGACACTGAAGCTTTCTTT.

The count of this clone is one. This sequence joins TRBV30 and TRBJ1-2; 7 positions agree with TRBD1. The junction had 3 bases not matched to a gene; V was cut back by 2 bases and J by 9 bases. Germline CDR1 GTSNPN, CDR2 SVGIG (reference sequence). The CDR3 covers 11 residues. CDR3 region: CAWSPGGRYTF. CDR3 DNA sequence: TGTGCCTGGAGTCCAGGGGGGCGCTACACCTTC.

The chain employs TRBV2 and TRBJ2-3; TRBD2 matches at 9 bases. The germline gives CDR1 SNHLY, CDR2 FYNNEI. After removal of 7 bases from V and 3 bases from J, the junction contained 8 bases not matched to a gene. This CDR3 comprises 15 residues. The CDR3 reads CASMGLAAPTDTQYF. CDR3 DNA: TGTGCCAGCATGGGACTAGCTGCTCCGACAGATACGCAGTATTTT.

The rearrangement uses TRBV2 and TRBJ1-1; D remains ambiguous. The CDR3 runs 14 residues. Germline CDR1 is SNHLY and CDR2 is FYNNEI. V lost 5 bases and J 1 base, leaving 11 bases between the germline ends. The chain's CDR3 is CASSPLSTNTEAFF. DNA for the CDR3: TGTGCCAGCAGTCCCCTCAGTACGAACACTGAAGCTTTCTTT.

The chain recombines TRBV7-2 with TRBJ2-1; 7 bases are a match to TRBD2. CDR3 length: 17 amino acids. V was pared by 0 bases and J by 3 bases, with 8 bases of the junction left unmatched. Germline CDR1 SGHTA, CDR2 FQGNSA. In nucleotides, the CDR3 is TGTGCCAGCAGCTTAGCGGGTAGCGGGCTGGTCTACAATGAGCAGTTCTTC. This translates into CASSLAGSGLVYNEQFF.